The 26 T cell receptor beta chains given below trace back to one sample, sequenced in a study of OX40 agonist ivuxolimab in advanced cancers. TCRdb's table, derived via immunoSEQ multiplex PCR, lists solely in-frame clones and lacks some. This sample carries approximately 58,000 clones, roughly 85% of them seen once, and the ten largest clones take 4% to 5%. The sequencing here drew on CD4+ or CD8+ T cells sorted from blood, taken in a trial of the OX40 agonist ivuxolimab. The receptors were gathered from an adult with an advanced solid tumor such as melanoma, head and neck, liver or kidney cancer.

This clone was counted once. The V call is TRBV19, the J call TRBJ1-1; no clear D. This CDR3 region has 14 residues. CDR1 and CDR2 (germline): LNHDA, SQIVND (reference sequence). Trimming took off 5 bases at V and 1 base at J, with 11 bases between the two ends. DNA of the CDR3: TGTGCCAGTAGTCCCGGACCCGGGAACACTGAAGCTTTCTTT. It encodes CASSPGPGNTEAFF.

CDR3 sequence reads: CAWRVSGTYEQYF. In DNA form, the CDR3 reads TGTGCCTGGAGGGTTAGCGGTACCTACGAGCAGTACTTC. V usage is TRBV30 and J usage is TRBJ2-7, with a weak D call TRBD2 (6 bases). Per the germline V gene, CDR1 is GTSNPN and CDR2 is SVGIG (reference sequence). The CDR3 contains 13 residues. V lost 3 bases and J lost 2, with 11 bases in between.

The chain combines TRBV9 with TRBJ2-2, with TRBD1 identical over 7 bases. This CDR3 spans 16 amino acids. V trimming: 4 bases; J trimming: 0 bases; junction bases outside the gene matches: 6. Per germline, CDR1 SGDLS and CDR2 YYNGEE. CDR3 residues: CASSLHGTANTGELFF. Here the CDR3 DNA reads TGTGCCAGCAGCTTACACGGGACAGCGAACACCGGGGAGCTGTTTTTT.

V is TRBV5-5 and J is TRBJ2-7; maybe TRBD2 (5 bases). Germline lookup yields CDR1 SGHKS and CDR2 YYEKEE (reference sequence). CDR3 size: 15 residues. Trimming removed 5 bases from V and 2 bases from J, with 17 bases in between. Written as DNA, the CDR3 is TGTGCCAGCAGTTGGGCCCGGGGTCCCCCCTACGAGCAGTACTTC. It is translated as CASSWARGPPYEQYF.

The chain combines TRBV9 with TRBJ2-7; D is unclear. V was cut by 1 base and J by 3 bases, with 14 bases left in between. This CDR3 contains 15 residues. Looked up from germline, CDR1 is SGDLS and CDR2 is YYNGEE. CDR3 DNA sequence: TGTGCCAGCAGCGTATCCACCACACCAGGCTACGAGCAGTACTTC. As protein: CASSVSTTPGYEQYF.

The rearrangement links TRBV2 to TRBJ2-2; 8 bases are a match to TRBD1. Germline CDR1 and CDR2: SNHLY and FYNNEI. Trimming at V came to 11 bases and at J to 1 base, leaving 6 bases not matched to a gene. The CDR3 is 14 amino acids. The CDR3 DNA sequence: TGTGCCTCTGCCGGGACAGGGAACACCGGGGAGCTGTTTTTT. Its translation is CASAGTGNTGELFF. The full variable domain, its missing parts supplied by reference TRBV2 and TRBJ2-2, is EPEVTQTPSHQVTQMGQEVILRCVPISNHLYFYWYRQILGQKVEFLVSFYNNEISEKSEIFDDQFSVERPDGSNFTLKIRSTKLEDSAMYFCASAGTGNTGELFFGEGSRLTVL.

The rearrangement links TRBV12-2 to TRBJ2-3; whether TRBD2, the table's D call, matches the DNA was not checked. TRBV12-2 is deemed a pseudogene. CDR3 length: 15 residues. The CDR3: CASRTNSGITDTQYF. CDR3 nucleotide sequence: TGTGCAAGTCGCACTAATAGCGGGATCACAGATACGCAGTATTTT.

The rearrangement links TRBV2 to TRBJ1-2, with 8 bases that match TRBD1. Germline V gene sequence: CDR1 SNHLY, CDR2 FYNNEI. The CDR3 has 14 amino acids. With V trimmed by 0 bases and J by 7 bases, 4 bases remained unmatched. The CDR3 DNA follows: TGTGCCAGCAGTGAAGCGGGACAGGCGACTGGCTACACCTTC. Its protein product is CASSEAGQATGYTF.

J is TRBJ1-2 and V is TRBV7-2, with 8 bases identical to TRBD1. The CDR3 is 15 amino acids. Germline-derived CDR1 and CDR2 are SGHTA and FQGNSA. Trimming at V came to 4 bases and at J to 0 bases, leaving 4 bases not matched to a gene. This CDR3 reads CASSYQGAPNYGYTF. The CDR3 coding sequence is TGTGCCAGCAGCTACCAGGGGGCCCCTAACTATGGCTACACCTTC.

The chain links TRBV7-8 to TRBJ2-7; 9 nucleotides line up with TRBD2. V lost 1 base to trimming and J lost 6 bases; unmatched junction nucleotides: 7. Germline V gene sequence: CDR1 SGHVS, CDR2 FQNEAQ. The CDR3 extends over 15 amino acids. In nucleotides, the CDR3 is TGTGCCAGCAGCTTAGGGGGGACTAGCTTGGCCGAGCAGTACTTC. Translating gives CASSLGGTSLAEQYF.

The chain is built from TRBV5-8 and TRBJ1-3, with 9 bases that match TRBD1. Per the germline V gene, CDR1 is SGHTS and CDR2 is YDEGEE. The trim removed 0 bases at V and 2 bases at J, leaving 0 bases unmatched. This CDR3 has 15 amino acids. The CDR3 is CASSLGTGAGNTIYF. CDR3 DNA: TGTGCCAGCAGCTTGGGGACAGGGGCTGGAAACACCATATATTTT.

The chain employs TRBV27 and TRBJ1-1; possibly TRBD1 for D (5 bases). Germline values: CDR1 MNHEY, CDR2 SMNVEV (reference sequence). The CDR3 is made up of 14 amino acids. Trimming removed 6 bases from V and 1 base from J, with 12 bases in between. CDR3 loop: CASRRQLPNTEAFF. The DNA of the CDR3 is TGTGCCAGCAGGCGACAGCTTCCGAACACTGAAGCTTTCTTT.

The V call is TRBV9, the J call TRBJ2-5; no definite D call. The germline V gene has CDR1 SGDLS and CDR2 YYNGEE. Trimming removed 3 bases at V and 3 bases at J, with 9 bases between. CDR3 length equals 13 residues. The CDR3 sequence: CASSGLTEETQYF. The DNA of the CDR3 is TGTGCCAGCAGCGGTTTGACGGAAGAGACCCAGTACTTC.

This clone was counted a few times. V gene TRBV11-3 combines with J gene TRBJ2-5; 8 nucleotides align to TRBD1. Losses at the gene ends were 5 bases for V and 7 bases for J; bases not matched to a gene: 15. Germline lookup yields CDR1 SGHNT and CDR2 YENEEA. This CDR3 spans 16 amino acids. The CDR3 nucleotides are TGTGCCAGCAGCCCGGCCCGGGACAGGACCCTGGGGACCCAGTACTTC. This gives the protein CASSPARDRTLGTQYF.

The table lists this clone with a count of one. The chain uses TRBV2 and TRBJ1-1; D gene uncertain. Trimming pared 2 bases from V and 0 bases from J, leaving 10 bases between. This CDR3 is built from 15 residues. CDR1 is SNHLY and CDR2 is FYNNEI in the germline V gene. CDR3 region: CASSERVGMNTEAFF. CDR3 DNA sequence: TGTGCCAGCAGTGAACGTGTCGGGATGAACACTGAAGCTTTCTTT.

The gene calls are TRBV4-1 and TRBJ2-7, with D possibly being TRBD1 or TRBD2 (5 bases each). There are 17 residues in the CDR3. Per germline, CDR1 MGHRA and CDR2 YSYEKL. Trimming cost V 1 base and J 0 bases, with 16 bases left between them. DNA for the CDR3: TGCGCCAGCAGCCAAGGATGGATCGGGGACCACTCCTACGAGCAGTACTTC. It codes for CASSQGWIGDHSYEQYF.

This chain joins TRBV11-3 and TRBJ1-1; D ambiguous. Germline assignment: CDR1 SGHNT and CDR2 YENEEA. V lost 6 bases to trimming and J lost 7 bases, with 18 bases between them. The CDR3 loop spans 14 amino acids. CDR3 protein: CASRPTRERGEAFF. As DNA, the CDR3 is TGTGCCAGCAGACCGACAAGGGAACGGGGTGAAGCTTTCTTT. Complete variable domain (other parts from reference TRBV11-3 and TRBJ1-1): EAGVVQSPRYKIIEKKQPVAFWCNPISGHNTLYWYLQNLGQGPELLIRYENEEAVDDSQLPKDRFSAERLKGVDSTLKIQPAELGDSAVYLCASRPTRERGEAFFGQGTRLTVV.

The table lists this clone with a few counts. Here the CDR3 DNA reads TGTGCCAGCAGATTAGCGGGAGGAACCTACGAGCAGTACTTC. Translating gives CASRLAGGTYEQYF. The gene calls are TRBV28 and TRBJ2-7, with 10 bases aligning to TRBD2. The germline V gene encodes CDR1 MDHEN and CDR2 SYDVKM. This CDR3 spans 14 amino acids. The ends lost 6 bases at V and 2 bases at J; junction bases unmatched: 4.

The table lists this clone with a count of one. The chain recombines TRBV4-1 with TRBJ1-3; 8 nucleotides match TRBD1. CDR3 length equals 18 residues. The J segment lost 0 bases and the V segment lost 4 bases, leaving 11 bases of the junction unmatched. Germline V gives CDR1 MGHRA, CDR2 YSYEKL. Written as DNA, the CDR3 is TGCGCCAGCAGCCGACCGGGACAGGATTTGATCTCTGGAAACACCATATATTTT. Its protein is CASSRPGQDLISGNTIYF.

This chain connects TRBV28 to TRBJ1-2; D unresolved. The germline gives CDR1 MDHEN, CDR2 SYDVKM. V shed 5 bases and J shed 7 bases, with 20 bases lying between them. This CDR3 has 15 amino acids. CDR3 bases: TGTGCCAGCAGTCCAGACTTGGGCGGGCGGGGTGGCTACACCTTC. Translating it yields CASSPDLGGRGGYTF.

The chain joins TRBV27 to TRBJ2-1; 8 positions match TRBD2. This CDR3 has 13 residues. J lost 6 bases, V lost 5 bases, and 3 bases had no gene match. Germline lookup yields CDR1 MNHEY and CDR2 SMNVEV (reference sequence). CDR3 DNA: TGTGCCAGCAGTCCCGGGGGGGGCAATGAGCAGTTCTTC. This codes for CASSPGGGNEQFF.

The CDR3 nucleotides are TGTGCCAGCAGCCTCCAGGGGAACACCGGGGAGCTGTTTTTT. Translated, it gives CASSLQGNTGELFF. This rearrangement joins TRBV7-2 to TRBJ2-2, with D perhaps TRBD1 (5 bases). V was cut by 5 bases and J by 1 base, with 8 bases left in between. The CDR3 is 14 amino acids. CDR1 SGHTA and CDR2 FQGNSA come from the germline V gene.

The genes are TRBV19 and TRBJ2-1; 8 positions match TRBD2. After removal of 3 bases from V and 9 bases from J, the junction contained 7 bases not matched to a gene. This CDR3 is built from 14 residues. Germline CDR1 LNHDA, CDR2 SQIVND (reference sequence). CDR3 in amino acids: CASSIWAAGAEQFF. CDR3 nucleotides: TGTGCCAGTAGTATTTGGGCAGCGGGGGCTGAGCAGTTCTTC.

The chain is built from TRBV2 and TRBJ2-7, with 7 positions matching TRBD2. This CDR3 contains 16 residues. Losses at the gene ends were 7 bases for V and 7 bases for J; bases not matched to a gene: 19. Germline assignment: CDR1 SNHLY and CDR2 FYNNEI. CDR3 sequence reads: CASTPTSLAAGLEQYF. CDR3 nucleotide sequence: TGTGCCAGCACCCCGACCTCGCTAGCGGCTGGCCTAGAGCAGTACTTC.

The chain joins TRBV4-3 to TRBJ2-5; TRBD1 aligns across 10 bases. The CDR3 spans 17 residues. CDR1 and CDR2 from the germline V gene are LGHNA and YSLEER. J lost 0 bases, V lost 0 bases, and 4 bases had no gene match. The CDR3 region is CASSQDPTGGHQETQYF. The CDR3 coding sequence is TGCGCCAGCAGCCAAGATCCGACAGGGGGCCACCAAGAGACCCAGTACTTC.

The V call is TRBV2, the J call TRBJ1-5, with D maybe TRBD1 (5 bases). Trimming took off 8 bases at V and 6 bases at J, with 11 bases between the two ends. The V gene's germline CDR1 is SNHLY and CDR2 FYNNEI. The CDR3 covers 12 residues. The CDR3 loop reads CASRGGSQPQHF. DNA of the CDR3: TGTGCCAGCCGGGGGGGTAGTCAGCCCCAGCATTTT.